The clone carrying this T cell receptor (beta chain) was found many times. The library was built from roughly 400 ng RNA with molecular barcoded adaptors for alpha/delta and beta/gamma chains. Each CDR3 protein is one row after TCRdb ran MiXCR on the reads. Counted here are some 140,000 distinct CDR3 sequences, less than 15% occurring once; the ten biggest clones make up around 8.2%. The sample is drawn from a study of read filtering for tumor transcriptome and immune sequencing. Germline CDR1 and CDR2: LGHNT and FRNRAP. The CDR3 is 11 amino acids. The junction had 5 bases not matched to a gene; V was cut back by 3 bases and J by 15 bases.

What was sequenced was a population of CD138-negative cells sorted from bone marrow. The chain carries TRBV12-5 and TRBJ2-1, with TRBD1 matching over 7 bases. This sequence originates from a donor at least 40 years old with multiple myeloma. CDR3 in amino acids: CASGFRGPPFF. CDR3 bases: TGTGCTAGTGGTTTTAGGGGGCCCCCGTTCTTC.